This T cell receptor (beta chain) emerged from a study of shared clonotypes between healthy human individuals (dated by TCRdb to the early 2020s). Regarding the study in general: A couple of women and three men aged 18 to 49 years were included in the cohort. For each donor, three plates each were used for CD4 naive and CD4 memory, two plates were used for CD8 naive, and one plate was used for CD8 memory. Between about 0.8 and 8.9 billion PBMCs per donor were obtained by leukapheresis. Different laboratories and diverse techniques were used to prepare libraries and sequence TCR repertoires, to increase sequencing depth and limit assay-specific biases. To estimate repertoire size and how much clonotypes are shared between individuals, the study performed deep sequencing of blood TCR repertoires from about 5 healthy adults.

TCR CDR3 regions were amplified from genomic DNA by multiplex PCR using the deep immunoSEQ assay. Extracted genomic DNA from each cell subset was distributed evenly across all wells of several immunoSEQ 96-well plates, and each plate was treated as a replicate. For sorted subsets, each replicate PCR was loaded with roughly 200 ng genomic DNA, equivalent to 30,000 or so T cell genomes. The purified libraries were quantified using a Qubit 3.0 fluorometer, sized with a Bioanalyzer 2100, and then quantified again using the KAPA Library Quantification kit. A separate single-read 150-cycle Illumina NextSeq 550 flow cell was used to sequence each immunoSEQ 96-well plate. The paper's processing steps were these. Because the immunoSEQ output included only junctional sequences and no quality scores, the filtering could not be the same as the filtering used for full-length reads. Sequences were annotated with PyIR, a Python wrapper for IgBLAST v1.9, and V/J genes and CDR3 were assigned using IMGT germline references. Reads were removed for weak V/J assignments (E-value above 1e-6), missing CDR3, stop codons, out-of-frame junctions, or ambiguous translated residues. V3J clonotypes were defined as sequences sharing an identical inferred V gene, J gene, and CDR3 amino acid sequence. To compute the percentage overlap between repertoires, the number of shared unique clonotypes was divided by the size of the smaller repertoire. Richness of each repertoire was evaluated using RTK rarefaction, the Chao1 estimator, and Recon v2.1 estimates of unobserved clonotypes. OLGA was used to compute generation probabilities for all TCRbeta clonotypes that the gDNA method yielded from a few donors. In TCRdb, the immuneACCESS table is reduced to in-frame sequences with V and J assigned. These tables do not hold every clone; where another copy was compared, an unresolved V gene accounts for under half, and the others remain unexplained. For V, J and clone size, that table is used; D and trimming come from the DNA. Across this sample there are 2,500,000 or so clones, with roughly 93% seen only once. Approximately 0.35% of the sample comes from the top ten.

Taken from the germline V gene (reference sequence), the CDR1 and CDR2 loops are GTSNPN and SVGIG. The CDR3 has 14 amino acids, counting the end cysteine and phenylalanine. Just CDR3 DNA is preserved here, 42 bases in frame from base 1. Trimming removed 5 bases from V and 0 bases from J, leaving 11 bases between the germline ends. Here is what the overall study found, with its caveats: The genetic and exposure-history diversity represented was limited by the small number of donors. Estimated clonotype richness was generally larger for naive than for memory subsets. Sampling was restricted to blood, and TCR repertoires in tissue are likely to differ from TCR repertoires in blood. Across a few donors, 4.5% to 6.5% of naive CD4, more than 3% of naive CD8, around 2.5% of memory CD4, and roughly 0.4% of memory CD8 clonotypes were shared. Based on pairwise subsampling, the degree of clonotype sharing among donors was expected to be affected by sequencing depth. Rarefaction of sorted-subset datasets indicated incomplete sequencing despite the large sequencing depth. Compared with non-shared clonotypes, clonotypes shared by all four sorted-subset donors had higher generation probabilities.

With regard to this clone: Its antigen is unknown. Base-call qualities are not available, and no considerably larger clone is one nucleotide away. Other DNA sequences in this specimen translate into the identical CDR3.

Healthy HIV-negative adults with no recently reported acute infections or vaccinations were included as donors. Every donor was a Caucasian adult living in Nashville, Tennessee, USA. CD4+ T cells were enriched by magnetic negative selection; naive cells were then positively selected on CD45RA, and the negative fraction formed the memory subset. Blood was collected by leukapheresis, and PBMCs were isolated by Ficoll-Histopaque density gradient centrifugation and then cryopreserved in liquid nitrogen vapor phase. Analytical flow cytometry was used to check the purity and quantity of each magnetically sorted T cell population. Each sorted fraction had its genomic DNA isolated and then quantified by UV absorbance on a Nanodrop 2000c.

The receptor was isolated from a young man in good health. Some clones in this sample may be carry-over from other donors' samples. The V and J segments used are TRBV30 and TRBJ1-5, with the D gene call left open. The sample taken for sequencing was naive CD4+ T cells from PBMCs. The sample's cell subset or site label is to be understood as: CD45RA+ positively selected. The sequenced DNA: TGTGCCTGGTCGCCTGGCCATAGCAATCAGCCCCAGCATTTT. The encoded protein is CAWSPGHSNQPQHF. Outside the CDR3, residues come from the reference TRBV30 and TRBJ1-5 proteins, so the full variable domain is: SQTIHQWPATLVQPVGSPLSLECTVEGTSNPNLYWYRQAAGRGLQLLFYSVGIGQISSEVPQNLSASRPQDRQFILSSKKLLLSDSGFYLCAWSPGHSNQPQHFGDGTRLSIL.